A selection of T cell receptor beta chains follows, all from one sample in a study of cytomegalovirus exposure and HLA in healthy donors. Here immunoSEQ multiplex PCR was the method, and the copy in TCRdb shows in-frame clones only, minus some. The repertoire holds 95,000 to 150,000 clones, about 80% seen once, with about 32% in the top ten. Sequenced: PBMCs. Source of these receptors: a man aged 55 to 70 in good health and CMV-seropositive. CDR3s include the opening cysteine and the closing phenylalanine or tryptophan. A D gene is named only where the DNA matches it firmly. Clone sizes are given selectively: once, few, many, or a class where the clone is expanded.

TRBV7-2	.	TRBJ1-1	TRBD1	CASSLGDRGSTEAFF	TGTGCCAGCAGCTTAGGGGACAGGGGCAGCACTGAAGCTTTCTTT
TRBV5-1	.	TRBJ2-5	TRBD2	CASSLGTSGTEETQYF	TGCGCCAGCAGCTTGGGGACTAGCGGGACCGAAGAGACCCAGTACTTC
TRBV7-9	.	TRBJ2-2	TRBD1	CASSPVEVDRDTGELFF	TGTGCCAGCAGCCCTGTGGAGGTGGACAGGGACACCGGGGAGCTGTTTTTT
TRBV5-1	once	TRBJ1-2	.	CASSLDRWNYGYTF	TGCGCCAGCAGCTTGGACAGGTGGAACTATGGCTACACCTTC
TRBV11-2	.	TRBJ2-5	.	CASSWNREWGTQYF	TGTGCCAGCAGCTGGAACAGGGAGTGGGGGACCCAGTACTTC
TRBV21-1	.	TRBJ1-2	.	CASAPGGAGGSYGYTF	TGTGCCAGCGCCCCCGGTGGGGCAGGGGGCTCCTATGGCTACACCTTC
TRBV14	.	TRBJ2-1	TRBD1	CASSRLQGASEQFF	TGTGCCAGCAGCCGCCTACAGGGGGCGAGTGAGCAGTTCTTC
TRBV6-1	.	TRBJ2-7	TRBD1	CASSAGGQVLYEQYF	TGTGCCAGCAGTGCCGGGGGACAGGTTCTGTACGAGCAGTACTTC
TRBV28	.	TRBJ2-4	.	CASSPPGEVNIQYF	TGTGCCAGCAGCCCCCCCGGGGAGGTAAACATTCAGTACTTC
TRBV4-1	.	TRBJ1-1	.	CASSRAQGSLNTEAFF	TGCGCCAGCAGCCGGGCTCAGGGATCCTTGAACACTGAAGCTTTCTTT
TRBV6-5	.	TRBJ1-3	.	CASSYAGFSGNTIYF	TGTGCCAGCAGTTATGCAGGTTTCTCTGGAAACACCATATATTTT
TRBV28	.	TRBJ2-7	TRBD1	CASRRQGFAYEQYF	TGTGCCAGCAGAAGACAGGGTTTTGCCTACGAGCAGTACTTC
TRBV11-2	.	TRBJ2-3	.	CASSLGGGANTQYF	TGTGCCAGCAGCTTAGGAGGGGGGGCAAATACGCAGTATTTT
TRBV19	.	TRBJ2-5	TRBD2	CASGPGTRSLSETQYF	TGTGCCAGTGGTCCCGGGACTAGATCTTTGTCGGAGACCCAGTACTTC
TRBV27	.	TRBJ2-2	TRBD1	CASSFRGPGELFF	TGTGCCAGCAGTTTCAGGGGGCCCGGGGAGCTGTTTTTT
TRBV7-2	.	TRBJ1-4	.	CASAGGHDEKLFF	TGTGCCAGCGCCGGGGGGCATGATGAAAAACTGTTTTTT
TRBV19	.	TRBJ2-3	TRBD2	CASSLAGGPIPTDTQYF	TGTGCCAGTAGTTTAGCGGGAGGGCCGATCCCCACAGATACGCAGTATTTT
TRBV5-4	.	TRBJ2-7	.	CASSLGGPTYEQYF	TGTGCCAGCAGCTTGGGTGGGCCGACCTACGAGCAGTACTTC
TRBV28	.	TRBJ1-1	.	CASKIMNTEAFF	TGTGCCAGCAAAATCATGAACACTGAAGCTTTCTTT
TRBV7-3	.	TRBJ2-1	.	CASSSSGNEQFF	TGTGCCAGCAGTTCCAGCGGGAATGAGCAGTTCTTC
TRBV7-3	.	TRBJ2-3	TRBD1	CASSLMRQGATDTQYF	TGTGCCAGCAGCTTAATGCGACAGGGGGCCACAGATACGCAGTATTTT
TRBV5-1	few	TRBJ1-1	.	CASSFLITSEPAFF	TGCGCCAGCAGCTTTCTTATAACCTCTGAGCCAGCTTTCTTT
TRBV4-1	.	TRBJ1-2	.	CASSLNQGSGGYTF	TGCGCCAGCAGCCTGAACCAGGGTTCAGGGGGCTACACCTTC
TRBV18	.	TRBJ2-7	TRBD2	CASSPTPGLAGVPEQYF	TGTGCCAGCTCACCCACCCCCGGACTAGCGGGAGTTCCCGAGCAGTACTTC
TRBV6-5	.	TRBJ2-1	TRBD2	CASSYSGGANEQFF	TGTGCCAGCAGTTACAGCGGGGGGGCGAATGAGCAGTTCTTC
TRBV5-6	once	TRBJ1-3	TRBD1	CASTGTGRNTIYF	TGTGCCAGCACCGGGACAGGGAGAAACACCATATATTTT
TRBV6-5	.	TRBJ1-6	.	CASSEPGSPLHF	TGTGCCAGCAGTGAACCAGGGTCACCCCTCCACTTT
TRBV30	.	TRBJ2-5	.	CAWSRDLAGETQYF	TGTGCCTGGAGTCGGGACCTGGCGGGGGAGACCCAGTACTTC
TRBV5-4	.	TRBJ2-7	TRBD1	CASSVGQGREQYF	TGTGCCAGCAGCGTGGGACAGGGCCGGGAGCAGTACTTC
TRBV9	.	TRBJ2-1	TRBD2	CASSVGFLAGAYNEQFF	TGTGCCAGCAGCGTAGGTTTCCTAGCGGGGGCTTACAATGAGCAGTTCTTC
TRBV18	once	TRBJ1-2	.	CASSPPPRSGSYGYTF	TGTGCCAGCTCACCACCTCCGAGGTCCGGGAGCTATGGCTACACCTTC
TRBV30	.	TRBJ1-4	.	CAWSARNFNEKLFF	TGTGCCTGGAGTGCGCGGAATTTCAATGAAAAACTGTTTTTT
TRBV10-3	few	TRBJ2-3	TRBD2	CAISGPSGGSSDTQYF	TGTGCCATCAGTGGGCCTAGCGGGGGGAGTTCGGATACGCAGTATTTT
TRBV19	.	TRBJ1-1	.	CASREEGRTEAFF	TGTGCCAGTAGGGAGGAAGGGAGGACTGAAGCTTTCTTT
TRBV27	once	TRBJ1-4	TRBD1	CASSTRTGATNEKLFF	TGTGCCAGCAGTACCCGGACAGGCGCAACTAATGAAAAACTGTTTTTT
TRBV2	.	TRBJ2-7	TRBD2	CASRSGGLYEQYF	TGTGCCAGCAGGAGCGGGGGGCTCTACGAGCAGTACTTC
TRBV5-6	few	TRBJ2-2	TRBD2	CASSLGLRTGELFF	TGTGCCAGCAGCCTGGGACTACGGACCGGGGAGCTGTTTTTT
TRBV9	.	TRBJ1-1	.	CASSISGGTEAFF	TGTGCCAGCAGCATTTCCGGCGGCACTGAAGCTTTCTTT
TRBV5-1	.	TRBJ2-5	TRBD1	CASSPGTGVETQYF	TGCGCCAGCAGTCCCGGGACAGGGGTAGAGACCCAGTACTTC
TRBV7-9	.	TRBJ2-5	TRBD2	CASSRRSASGTKETQYF	TGTGCCAGCAGCCGAAGGTCGGCTAGCGGGACGAAAGAGACCCAGTACTTC
TRBV5-1	.	TRBJ1-1	.	CASSPMTGGTEAFF	TGCGCCAGCAGTCCGATGACGGGAGGCACTGAAGCTTTCTTT